Following are 25 T cell receptor beta chains from one sample sequenced in a study of response to subunit inactivated influenza vaccine. TCRdb analysed the RT-PCR reads with MiXCR anew, one entry per CDR3 protein. The sample holds around 490,000 distinct CDR3 sequences, less than 10% seen once. This sample comprised PBMCs from blood, obtained less than 30 months after vaccination. The receptors originated from a man between 50 and 69 years old who received an inactivated influenza vaccine.

The rearrangement links TRBV6-1 to TRBJ1-2; TRBD1 matches 9 bases. CDR3 length: 18 amino acids. The germline gives CDR1 MNHNS, CDR2 SASEGT. V lost 7 bases, J lost 3 bases, and 18 bases stayed unmatched. This CDR3 is CASTKIGQGTFRYYGYTF. Here the CDR3 DNA reads TGTGCCAGCACTAAAATCGGACAGGGGACATTTCGATACTATGGCTACACCTTC.

J is TRBJ2-7 and V is TRBV4-2; 11 positions match TRBD2. Germline V CDR1 and CDR2: LGHNA, YNFKEQ. V lost 5 bases, J lost 2 bases, and 11 bases stayed unmatched. The CDR3 totals 17 residues. The CDR3 DNA sequence: TGTGCCAGCAGCGCCCGCACCGGGACTAGCGGCGCCTACGAGCAGTACTTC. Protein: CASSARTGTSGAYEQYF.

The chain has TRBV29-1 and TRBJ2-2; a possible D gene is TRBD1 (5 bases). The V end lost 4 bases, the J end lost 1 base, and 13 bases lay between the germline ends. This CDR3 contains 15 residues. The germline V gene encodes CDR1 SQVTM and CDR2 ANQGSEA. CDR3 protein: CSVGRAQGNTGELFF. The CDR3 coding sequence is TGCAGCGTTGGAAGGGCCCAGGGGAACACCGGGGAGCTGTTTTTT.

V gene TRBV4-2 combines with J gene TRBJ2-7, with TRBD2 matching 7 bases. Germline CDR1 and CDR2: LGHNA and YNFKEQ. CDR3 length equals 17 residues. V lost 1 base, J lost 1 base, and 10 bases stayed unmatched. The CDR3: CASSQGWLADNSYEQYF. CDR3 bases: TGTGCCAGCAGCCAAGGGTGGCTAGCGGATAATTCCTACGAGCAGTACTTC.

In this sample, this clonotype turned up a few times. The chain employs TRBV6-5 and TRBJ2-1; TRBD2 aligns across 7 bases. Per the germline V gene, CDR1 is MNHEY and CDR2 is SVGAGI. The CDR3 runs 15 residues. With 2 bases clipped from V and 4 bases from J, the junction kept 5 bases outside the gene matches. CDR3 in amino acids: CASSYGLAEYNEQFF. As DNA, the CDR3 is TGTGCCAGCAGTTACGGGCTAGCGGAATACAATGAGCAGTTCTTC.

This clonotype was counted only a few times. The chain combines TRBV20-1 with TRBJ1-5, with D unresolved. Between the trimmed V and J ends, which lost 3 bases and 0 bases, there was a span of 12 bases. Germline V gene lookup returns CDR1 DFQATT and CDR2 SNEGSKA (reference sequence). The CDR3 length is 15 residues. The CDR3 spells CSASYTTYSNQPQHF. Written as DNA, the CDR3 is TGCAGTGCTAGTTATACGACGTATAGCAATCAGCCCCAGCATTTT.

Written as DNA, the CDR3 is TGTGCCAGCAGCTTACAGAGGACAGGGCGAACTAGCTACGAGCAGTACTTC. Residues: CASSLQRTGRTSYEQYF. This chain connects TRBV11-2 to TRBJ2-7; the match to TRBD1 covers 8 bases. CDR3 length equals 17 residues. Germline CDR1 SGHAT, CDR2 FQNNGV. J lost 3 bases, V lost 2 bases, and 12 bases had no gene match.

V is TRBV28 and J is TRBJ1-2; no clear D. The CDR3 length is 11 residues. The germline V gene has CDR1 MDHEN and CDR2 SYDVKM. Trimming pared 2 bases from V and 3 bases from J, leaving 1 base between. This chain's CDR3 is CASSLHYGYTF. The CDR3 coding sequence is TGTGCCAGCAGTTTACACTATGGCTACACCTTC.

The rearrangement joins TRBV7-2 to TRBJ2-5; D gene ambiguous. Trimming took off 6 bases at V and 1 base at J, with 9 bases between the two ends. CDR1 is SGHTA and CDR2 is FQGNSA in the germline V gene. This CDR3 contains 13 residues. Here the CDR3 reads CASSVLTQETQYF. As DNA, the CDR3 is TGTGCCAGCAGTGTCCTGACCCAAGAGACCCAGTACTTC. The full variable domain, rest sourced from reference TRBV7-2 and TRBJ2-5, is GAGVSQSPSNKVTEKGKDVELRCDPISGHTALYWYRQSLGQGLEFLIYFQGNSAPDKSGLPSDRFSAERTGGSVSTLTIQRTQQEDSAVYLCASSVLTQETQYFGPGTRLLVL.

This clonotype has more than one count but fewer than ten. The rearrangement uses TRBV5-1 and TRBJ1-1; D gene uncertain. Trimming left V 5 bases short and J 1 base short, with 18 bases between. CDR1 is SGHRS, CDR2 YFSETQ, per germline. This CDR3 region has 16 residues. The CDR3 DNA sequence: TGCGCCAGCAGTGAGGGAACGAGAGGTGCGAACACTGAAGCTTTCTTT. Residues: CASSEGTRGANTEAFF.

This clonotype was seen only a few times. The chain is built from TRBV4-1 and TRBJ2-3, with 7 positions matching TRBD1. The CDR3 loop spans 15 amino acids. The germline CDR1 and CDR2 sequences are MGHRA and YSYEKL. Trimming took 3 bases from V and 2 from J; bases not matched to a gene: 5. The CDR3 region has the DNA TGCGCCAGCAGCCAGAACAGGGGTTCCACAGATACGCAGTATTTT. Encoded protein: CASSQNRGSTDTQYF.

This clonotype was seen a handful of times. The chain joins TRBV12-3 or TRBV12-4 to TRBJ2-1, with a possible D match to TRBD1 (5 bases). V gave up 6 bases and J gave up 1 base, with 13 bases separating them. This CDR3 is built from 15 residues. This chain's CDR3 is CASSSWTPSYNEQFF. The CDR3 coding sequence is TGTGCCAGCAGCAGCTGGACACCTTCCTACAATGAGCAGTTCTTC.

The chain uses TRBV20-1 and TRBJ2-7; 10 nucleotides line up with TRBD1. There are 15 residues in the CDR3. Germline lookup yields CDR1 DFQATT and CDR2 SNEGSKA (reference sequence). Germline trimming cut 0 bases from V and 5 bases from J; bases unmatched to any gene: 7. CDR3 residues: CSAREPTGGGNEQYF. CDR3 nucleotide sequence: TGCAGTGCTAGAGAACCGACAGGGGGCGGGAACGAGCAGTACTTC.

This clonotype was recorded at least ten times. The CDR3 region has the DNA TGTGCCAGCAGCCACCTCACAGATACGCAGTATTTT. Translation gives CASSHLTDTQYF. The chain combines TRBV14 with TRBJ2-3; D gene ambiguous. CDR1 and CDR2 (germline): SGHDN, FVKESK. With 3 bases removed from V and 2 bases from J, the gap between germline ends came to 3 bases. The CDR3 runs 12 residues.

This clonotype was observed a few times. The genes are TRBV20-1 and TRBJ2-7; D is undetermined. Germline loops: CDR1 DFQATT, CDR2 SNEGSKA (reference sequence). The CDR3 totals 14 residues. With 0 bases removed from V and 3 bases from J, the gap between germline ends came to 12 bases. CDR3 bases: TGCAGTGCTAGAGATCTGGAGAGAGTCTACGAGCAGTACTTC. Its translation: CSARDLERVYEQYF.

This clonotype was seen many times. The rearrangement links TRBV7-9 to TRBJ2-7; 8 bases agree with TRBD1. The CDR3 is made up of 15 amino acids. The germline gives CDR1 SEHNR, CDR2 FQNEAQ (reference sequence). V lost 4 bases, J lost 3 bases, and 8 bases stayed unmatched. The CDR3 coding sequence is TGTGCCAGCAGCTCCACAGGGGGTCTCCTCTACGAGCAGTACTTC. It specifies CASSSTGGLLYEQYF.

This clonotype occurred many times. The chain has TRBV27 and TRBJ2-7; D gene ambiguous. This CDR3 has 12 amino acids. Deletions cut 5 bases from V and 7 bases from J, with 12 bases between. The germline gives CDR1 MNHEY, CDR2 SMNVEV (reference sequence). The CDR3, as DNA: TGTGCCAGCAGTACCAACCTACGAGAGCAGTACTTC. Residues: CASSTNLREQYF.

The rearrangement links TRBV5-1 to TRBJ1-4, with D possibly matching TRBD1 (6 bases). This CDR3 contains 14 residues. Germline loops: CDR1 SGHRS, CDR2 YFSETQ. Trimming cost V 4 bases and J 8 bases, with 15 bases left between them. CDR3 in DNA: TGCGCCAGCAGCCTCACAGGGCTCGGCGAAAAACTGTTTTTT. It encodes CASSLTGLGEKLFF.

This clonotype occurred a few times. The V gene is TRBV5-1, the J gene TRBJ2-7, with D maybe TRBD2 (6 bases). V lost 3 bases and J 6 bases, leaving 22 bases between the germline ends. The CDR3 is 16 residues long. Germline CDR1 SGHRS, CDR2 YFSETQ. The CDR3 loop is CASSSPIAAGSVEQYF. The CDR3 DNA sequence: TGCGCCAGCAGCTCCCCTATAGCGGCAGGGTCTGTCGAGCAGTACTTC.

The chain combines TRBV5-1 with TRBJ1-6, with no clear D. The V gene lost 6 bases and the J gene lost 6 bases, with 16 bases spanning the gap. Germline assignment: CDR1 SGHRS and CDR2 YFSETQ. The CDR3 runs to 15 residues. The CDR3 loop reads CASTLIGGSNSPLHF. The CDR3 coding sequence is TGCGCCAGCACCTTAATCGGTGGATCTAATTCACCCCTCCACTTT. Based on the CDR3 plus reference TRBV5-1 and TRBJ1-6, the full variable domain is KAGVTQTPRYLIKTRGQQVTLSCSPISGHRSVSWYQQTPGQGLQFLFEYFSETQRNKGNFPGRFSGRQFSNSRSEMNVSTLELGDSALYLCASTLIGGSNSPLHFGNGTRLTVT.

In its sample, this clonotype was seen a few times. J is TRBJ2-7 and V is TRBV15; TRBD2 agrees at 7 bases. The length of the CDR3 is 12 residues. V gave up 1 base and J gave up 6 bases; unmatched junction bases: 0. Germline V lookup: CDR1 LNHNV, CDR2 YYDKDF (reference sequence). In DNA, the CDR3 is TGTGCCACCAGCAGAGGGGGGGGCGAGCAGTACTTC. It specifies CATSRGGGEQYF.

This clonotype was picked up a small number of times. The chain has TRBV5-1 and TRBJ1-4; no reliable D call. Per germline, CDR1 SGHRS and CDR2 YFSETQ. The CDR3 length is 15 residues. V was clipped by 3 bases and J by 7 bases, with 16 bases between them. CDR3 in DNA: TGCGCCAGCAGCTCAGCCCCGTGGCGGGGTGAAAAACTGTTTTTT. Protein sequence: CASSSAPWRGEKLFF.

The chain joins TRBV7-9 to TRBJ2-7, with no clear D. The germline V and J ends were trimmed by 5 bases and 9 bases, with 8 bases remaining between them. CDR3 length: 10 residues. CDR1 is SEHNR and CDR2 is FQNEAQ in the germline V gene (reference sequence). DNA of the CDR3: TGTGCCAGCAGCCCTTATCCGCAGTACTTC. This gives the protein CASSPYPQYF.

This clonotype was counted many times. The chain uses TRBV7-2 and TRBJ1-3; D unclear. Per germline, CDR1 SGHTA and CDR2 FQGNSA. Trimming took off 4 bases at V and 4 bases at J, with 14 bases between the two ends. This CDR3 has 15 residues. CDR3 coding DNA: TGTGCCAGCAGCTCCTCACCTAATCCCGGAAACACCATATATTTT. As protein: CASSSSPNPGNTIYF.

This chain connects TRBV20-1 to TRBJ1-5; no firm D call. CDR3 length: 17 amino acids. Trimming pared 0 bases from V and 0 bases from J, leaving 15 bases between. The germline gives CDR1 DFQATT, CDR2 SNEGSKA (reference sequence). CDR3 sequence (DNA): TGCAGTGCTAGAGATAGGCACCGGGCCTCTAGCAATCAGCCCCAGCATTTT. Translation: CSARDRHRASSNQPQHF.